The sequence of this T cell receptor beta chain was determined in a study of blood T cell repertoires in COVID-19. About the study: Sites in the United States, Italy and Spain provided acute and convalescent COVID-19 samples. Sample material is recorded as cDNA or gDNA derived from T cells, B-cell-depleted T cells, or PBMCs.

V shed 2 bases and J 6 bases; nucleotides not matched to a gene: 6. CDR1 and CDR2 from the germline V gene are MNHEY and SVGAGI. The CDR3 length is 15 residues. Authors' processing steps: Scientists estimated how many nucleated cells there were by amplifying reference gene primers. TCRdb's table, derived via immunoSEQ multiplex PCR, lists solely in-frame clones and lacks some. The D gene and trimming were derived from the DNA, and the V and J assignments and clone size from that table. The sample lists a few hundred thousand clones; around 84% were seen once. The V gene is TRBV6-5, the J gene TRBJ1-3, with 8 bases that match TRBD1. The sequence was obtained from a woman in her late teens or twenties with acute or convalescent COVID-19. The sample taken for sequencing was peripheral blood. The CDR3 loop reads CASSYQTGVLNTIYF. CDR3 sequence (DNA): TGTGCCAGCAGTTACCAGACAGGGGTTCTAAACACCATATATTTT.